One and the same sample provided the 25 T cell receptor beta chains below, sequenced in a study of OX40 agonist ivuxolimab in advanced cancers. Profiling relied on immunoSEQ multiplex PCR, and the TCRdb table lists in-frame clones only, not all of them. The data show tens of thousands of clones, 70% to 90% seen once. Sequences were derived from CD4+ or CD8+ T cells sorted from blood, sampled in a trial of the OX40 agonist ivuxolimab. These TCRs come from an adult with an advanced solid tumor such as melanoma, head and neck, liver or kidney cancer.

This chain links TRBV11-3 with TRBJ1-1; TRBD1 matches at 8 bases. Germline V gene sequence: CDR1 SGHNT, CDR2 YENEEA. J was trimmed by 7 bases and V by 1 base; bases with no gene match: 5. The CDR3 loop spans 14 amino acids. The DNA for the CDR3 is TGTGCCAGCAGCTTAGGGACAGGGTACATTGAAGCTTTCTTT. Protein product: CASSLGTGYIEAFF. Combining the CDR3 with reference TRBV11-3 and TRBJ1-1 gives the whole variable domain EAGVVQSPRYKIIEKKQPVAFWCNPISGHNTLYWYLQNLGQGPELLIRYENEEAVDDSQLPKDRFSAERLKGVDSTLKIQPAELGDSAVYLCASSLGTGYIEAFFGQGTRLTVV.

Only a few counts were recorded for this clone. This chain uses TRBV19 with TRBJ1-4; D may be TRBD1 (6 bases). The germline V gene has CDR1 LNHDA and CDR2 SQIVND (reference sequence). The CDR3 loop spans 13 amino acids. V was pared by 4 bases and J by 10 bases, with 13 bases between. CDR3 in DNA: TGTGCCAGTAGTACCGCCGGGACACCAAAACTGTTTTTT. The encoded protein is CASSTAGTPKLFF.

The rearrangement links TRBV19 to TRBJ2-7, with D possibly being TRBD2 (6 bases). With 5 bases removed from V and 0 bases from J, the gap between germline ends came to 8 bases. Germline CDR1 and CDR2: LNHDA and SQIVND (reference sequence). The CDR3 consists of 13 residues. CDR3 residues: CASSAAGSYEQYF. The CDR3 DNA reads TGTGCCAGTAGTGCAGCGGGCTCCTACGAGCAGTACTTC.

The rearrangement links TRBV6-5 to TRBJ2-4; TRBD2 matches 8 bases. Germline V gives CDR1 MNHEY, CDR2 SVGAGI. Trimming cost V 4 bases and J 3 bases; bases outside gene matches: 5. The CDR3 spans 15 residues. The CDR3 DNA reads as TGTGCCAGCAGTTCTTACGGGACTAGCAAAAACATTCAGTACTTC. The encoded protein is CASSSYGTSKNIQYF.

V and J are TRBV5-1 and TRBJ1-5, with TRBD1 identical over 9 bases. Trimming at V came to 4 bases and at J to 5 bases, leaving 7 bases not matched to a gene. The germline V gene encodes CDR1 SGHRS and CDR2 YFSETQ. The CDR3 consists of 15 residues. In DNA, the CDR3 is TGCGCCAGCAGCCCGGGGACAGGGACCGATCAGCCCCAGCATTTT. It specifies CASSPGTGTDQPQHF.

The rearrangement joins TRBV10-3 to TRBJ2-5, with 11 nucleotides matching TRBD1. This CDR3 spans 14 amino acids. V dropped 6 bases and J dropped 3; count of bases not matched to a gene: 3. Germline V CDR1 and CDR2: ENHRY, SYGVKD. In nucleotides, the CDR3 is TGTGCCATCAGCGGACAGGGGGCTAAAGAGACCCAGTACTTC. Translated, it gives CAISGQGAKETQYF.

The chain uses TRBV7-2 and TRBJ1-5, with a tentative D call TRBD1 (6 bases). The CDR3 is 14 amino acids. Between the trimmed V and J ends, which lost 0 bases and 6 bases, there was a span of 9 bases. Germline CDR1 and CDR2: SGHTA and FQGNSA. CDR3: CASSLAGAGQPQHF. In DNA, the CDR3 is TGTGCCAGCAGCTTAGCGGGGGCCGGTCAGCCCCAGCATTTT.

CDR3 in amino acids: CASSFDGNYGYTF. The DNA for the CDR3 is TGCGCCAGCAGCTTTGACGGCAACTATGGCTACACCTTC. J is TRBJ1-2 and V is TRBV5-1, with no clear D. Germline V gene data show CDR1 as SGHRS and CDR2 as YFSETQ. This CDR3 region has 13 residues. Between the trimmed V and J ends, which lost 2 bases and 2 bases, there was a span of 7 bases.

CDR3 bases: TGTGCCAGCAGCCCAAGGGAGGGGGCAAATGAGCAGTTCTTC. It specifies CASSPREGANEQFF. The chain combines TRBV7-8 with TRBJ2-1; the D call may be TRBD1 or TRBD2 (7 bases each). V was clipped by 5 bases and J by 7 bases, with 15 bases between them. From germline, CDR1 is SGHVS and CDR2 FQNEAQ. The CDR3 sequence is 14 residues long.

The chain couples TRBV2 to TRBJ2-1; D not certain. Per germline, CDR1 SNHLY and CDR2 FYNNEI. The CDR3 has 16 amino acids. V shed 1 base and J shed 0 bases, with 10 bases lying between them. Written as DNA, the CDR3 is TGTGCCAGCAGTGAAGTTTGGGGAAGCTCCTACAATGAGCAGTTCTTC. This translates into CASSEVWGSSYNEQFF. The full variable domain, with the rest looked up from reference TRBV2 and TRBJ2-1, is EPEVTQTPSHQVTQMGQEVILRCVPISNHLYFYWYRQILGQKVEFLVSFYNNEISEKSEIFDDQFSVERPDGSNFTLKIRSTKLEDSAMYFCASSEVWGSSYNEQFFGPGTRLTVL.

The chain joins TRBV2 to TRBJ1-4, with D perhaps TRBD1 (6 bases). V gave up 6 bases and J gave up 6 bases, with 11 bases separating them. There are 13 residues in the CDR3. Germline CDR1 and CDR2: SNHLY and FYNNEI. The CDR3, as DNA: TGTGCCAGCAGACAGGGAACCCATGAAAAACTGTTTTTT. Its protein is CASRQGTHEKLFF.

The J gene is TRBJ2-1, the V gene TRBV6-5, with a weak D call TRBD2 (6 bases). CDR3 length: 15 residues. Trimming left V 6 bases short and J 6 bases short, with 18 bases between. Germline assignment: CDR1 MNHEY and CDR2 SVGAGI. DNA for the CDR3: TGTGCCAGCAGCCGTACCGGGACTCCCCCCAATGAGCAGTTCTTC. The encoded protein is CASSRTGTPPNEQFF.

This chain connects TRBV11-3 to TRBJ2-7; 7 bases line up with TRBD2. The CDR3 spans 16 residues. V shed 5 bases and J 4 bases; nucleotides not matched to a gene: 14. Germline assignment: CDR1 SGHNT and CDR2 YENEEA. CDR3 in DNA: TGTGCCAGCAGCCCCCCCCCTCGGCGGGAGAAGTACGAGCAGTACTTC. It is translated as CASSPPPRREKYEQYF.

This clone occurred a few times. The chain couples TRBV30 to TRBJ2-7; no reliable D call. V shed 1 base and J shed 4 bases, with 5 bases lying between them. The germline gives CDR1 GTSNPN, CDR2 SVGIG (reference sequence). The length of the CDR3 is 11 residues. CDR3 region: CAWSGRYEQYF. DNA for the CDR3: TGTGCCTGGAGTGGACGATACGAGCAGTACTTC.

This clone was detected once. This rearrangement joins TRBV19 to TRBJ1-2, with a possible D match to TRBD1 (5 bases). The CDR3 loop spans 14 amino acids. Trimming removed 3 bases from V and 6 bases from J, with 14 bases in between. From germline, CDR1 is LNHDA and CDR2 SQIVND (reference sequence). CDR3 in amino acids: CASSIPGWLHGYTF. The CDR3 DNA follows: TGTGCCAGTAGTATCCCAGGGTGGCTGCATGGCTACACCTTC.

The gene calls are TRBV15 and TRBJ2-3; TRBD2 is a possible D gene (6 bases). V lost 1 base to trimming and J lost 5 bases, with 13 bases between them. The CDR3 length is 15 residues. Germline V gives CDR1 LNHNV, CDR2 YYDKDF (reference sequence). DNA for the CDR3: TGTGCCACCAGCAGAGGCGGGTGGGAGGTAGATACGCAGTATTTT. It yields the protein CATSRGGWEVDTQYF. Looking up the rest from reference TRBV15 and TRBJ2-3 gives the full variable domain: DAMVIQNPRYQVTQFGKPVTLSCSQTLNHNVMYWYQQKSSQAPKLLFHYYDKDFNNEADTPDNFQSRRPNTSFCFLDIRSPGLGDTAMYLCATSRGGWEVDTQYFGPGTRLTVL.

This rearrangement joins TRBV19 to TRBJ1-1; 7 nucleotides match TRBD1. The ends lost 1 base at V and 5 bases at J; junction bases unmatched: 4. Germline assignment: CDR1 LNHDA and CDR2 SQIVND (reference sequence). CDR3 size: 14 residues. The CDR3 DNA is TGTGCCAGTAGTATAGCATCCAGGGGGACTGAAGCTTTCTTT. It codes for CASSIASRGTEAFF.

This clone has more than one count but fewer than ten. The CDR3: CASSIRQEETQYF. CDR3 nucleotide sequence: TGTGCCAGCTCAATAAGACAGGAAGAGACCCAGTACTTC. The V and J genes are TRBV18 and TRBJ2-5, with a weak D call TRBD1 (6 bases). CDR1 and CDR2 (germline): KGHSH, LQKENI. Trimming removed 5 bases from V and 3 bases from J, with 10 bases in between. This CDR3 has 13 amino acids.

The genes are TRBV2 and TRBJ2-7; a possible D gene is TRBD1 (5 bases). Trimming left V 2 bases short and J 9 bases short, with 17 bases between. This CDR3 has 14 amino acids. Germline assignment: CDR1 SNHLY and CDR2 FYNNEI. Here the CDR3 reads CASSESAQGNLQYF. Here the CDR3 DNA reads TGTGCCAGCAGTGAATCAGCCCAGGGCAACCTGCAGTACTTC.

This chain connects TRBV5-1 to TRBJ1-4, with TRBD1 matching 8 bases. Germline loops: CDR1 SGHRS, CDR2 YFSETQ. The CDR3 consists of 14 residues. V lost 4 bases to trimming and J lost 6 bases; unmatched junction nucleotides: 5. The CDR3 is CASSLQGGDEKLFF. CDR3 in DNA: TGCGCCAGCAGCCTACAGGGGGGCGATGAAAAACTGTTTTTT.

This clone was observed a handful of times. This rearrangement joins TRBV6-1 to TRBJ2-7; tentative D call: TRBD2 (6 bases). CDR3 length: 12 amino acids. V was cut by 4 bases and J by 7 bases, with 11 bases left in between. CDR1 and CDR2 (germline): MNHNS, SASEGT. The chain's CDR3 is CASSGDWWEQYF. DNA for the CDR3: TGTGCCAGCAGTGGGGACTGGTGGGAGCAGTACTTC.

The chain recombines TRBV19 with TRBJ2-1; 10 nucleotides agree with TRBD2. The CDR3 contains 15 residues. Germline lookup yields CDR1 LNHDA and CDR2 SQIVND (reference sequence). Trimming at V came to 6 bases and at J to 8 bases, leaving 10 bases not matched to a gene. The CDR3 DNA reads TGTGCCAGTAGACCCAGCGGGAGGGCCTTATATGAGCAGTTCTTC. Translating it yields CASRPSGRALYEQFF.

The chain recombines TRBV9 with TRBJ2-5, with 11 bases aligning to TRBD2. The trim removed 3 bases at V and 0 bases at J, leaving 4 bases unmatched. Germline V CDR1 and CDR2: SGDLS, YYNGEE. This CDR3 spans 16 amino acids. The CDR3 sequence: CASSETGLADQETQYF. Here the CDR3 DNA reads TGTGCCAGCAGCGAAACGGGACTAGCGGACCAAGAGACCCAGTACTTC.

This chain connects TRBV2 to TRBJ1-5, with D uncertain. The V gene's germline CDR1 is SNHLY and CDR2 FYNNEI. Between the trimmed V and J ends, which lost 5 bases and 4 bases, there was a span of 9 bases. The CDR3 is 13 residues long. CDR3: CASSSIGNQPQHF. DNA for the CDR3: TGTGCCAGCAGTAGTATCGGAAATCAGCCCCAGCATTTT.

The genes are TRBV15 and TRBJ2-1; D remains unclear. This CDR3 comprises 13 residues. Between the trimmed V and J ends, which lost 0 bases and 5 bases, there was a span of 5 bases. Germline CDR1 LNHNV, CDR2 YYDKDF (reference sequence). The DNA of the CDR3 is TGTGCCACCAGCAGAGACTCGGACAATGAGCAGTTCTTC. It yields the protein CATSRDSDNEQFF.